This TCR beta chain was captured by sequencing in a study of cytomegalovirus exposure and HLA in healthy donors. PCR primers comprised 60 Vbeta and 13 Jbeta primers. Here immunoSEQ multiplex PCR was the method, and the copy in TCRdb shows in-frame clones only, minus some. The table includes 220,000 or so clones, around four fifths detected once. Notes on this clone: Its antigen is currently unknown.

Germline loops: CDR1 MDHEN, CDR2 SYDVKM. Trimming took off 4 bases at V and 2 bases at J, with 9 bases between the two ends. This CDR3 region has 15 residues. Overall study findings and caveats: In vitro checks showed that a few CMV-associated chains really do target CMV antigens. The later analysis indicated that the majority of CMV-associated TCR beta chains appeared HLA-restricted. There were several of the most significant clusters that appeared linked to common viral pathogens in a later analysis. High sensitivity and specificity were reportedly achieved when the classifier diagnosed cytomegalovirus status.

The sequenced sample consisted of PBMCs. The V call is TRBV28, the J call TRBJ2-6; D remains ambiguous. This TCR was sampled from a male donor in good health and CMV-seronegative. This CDR3 is CASSSIIPGANVLTF. The CDR3 nucleotides read TGTGCCAGCAGTTCTATAATACCTGGGGCCAACGTCCTGACTTTC. Filled out from reference TRBV28 and TRBJ2-6, the complete variable domain reads DVKVTQSSRYLVKRTGEKVFLECVQDMDHENMFWYRQDPGLGLRLIYFSYDVKMKEKGDIPEGYSVSREKKERFSLILESASTNQTSMYLCASSSIIPGANVLTFGAGSRLTVL.